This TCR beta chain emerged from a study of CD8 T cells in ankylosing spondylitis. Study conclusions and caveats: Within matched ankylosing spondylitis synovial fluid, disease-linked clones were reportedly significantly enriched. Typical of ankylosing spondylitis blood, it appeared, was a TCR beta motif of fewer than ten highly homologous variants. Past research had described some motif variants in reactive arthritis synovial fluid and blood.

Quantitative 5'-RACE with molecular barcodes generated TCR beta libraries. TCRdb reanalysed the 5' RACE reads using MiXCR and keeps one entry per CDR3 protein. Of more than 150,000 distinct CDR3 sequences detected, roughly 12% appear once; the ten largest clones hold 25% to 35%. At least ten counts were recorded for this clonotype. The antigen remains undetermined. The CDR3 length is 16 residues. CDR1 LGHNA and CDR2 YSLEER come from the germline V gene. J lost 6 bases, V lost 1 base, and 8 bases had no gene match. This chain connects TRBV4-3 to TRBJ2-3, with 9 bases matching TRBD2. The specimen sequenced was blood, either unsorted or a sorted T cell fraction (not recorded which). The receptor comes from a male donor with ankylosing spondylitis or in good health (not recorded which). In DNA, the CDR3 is TGCGCCAGCAGCCAAGGAGTTGGCGGGGGGGTTGATACGCAGTATTTT. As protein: CASSQGVGGGVDTQYF.